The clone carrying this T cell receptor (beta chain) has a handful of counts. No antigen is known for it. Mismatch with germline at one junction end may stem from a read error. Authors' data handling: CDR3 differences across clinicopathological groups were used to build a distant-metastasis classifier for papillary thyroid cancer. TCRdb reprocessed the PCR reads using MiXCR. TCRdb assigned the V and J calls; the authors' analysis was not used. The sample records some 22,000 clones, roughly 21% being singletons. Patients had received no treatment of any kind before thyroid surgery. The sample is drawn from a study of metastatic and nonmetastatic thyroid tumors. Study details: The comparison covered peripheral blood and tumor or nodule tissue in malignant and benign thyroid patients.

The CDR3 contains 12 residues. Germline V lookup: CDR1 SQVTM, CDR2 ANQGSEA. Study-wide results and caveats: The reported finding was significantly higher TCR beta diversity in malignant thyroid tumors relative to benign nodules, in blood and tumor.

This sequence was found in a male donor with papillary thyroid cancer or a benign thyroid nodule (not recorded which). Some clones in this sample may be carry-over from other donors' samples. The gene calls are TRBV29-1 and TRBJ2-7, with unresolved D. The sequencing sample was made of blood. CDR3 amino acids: CSVEESPYEQHF. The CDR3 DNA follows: TGCAGCGTTGAAGAATCCCCTTACGAGCAGCACTTC.